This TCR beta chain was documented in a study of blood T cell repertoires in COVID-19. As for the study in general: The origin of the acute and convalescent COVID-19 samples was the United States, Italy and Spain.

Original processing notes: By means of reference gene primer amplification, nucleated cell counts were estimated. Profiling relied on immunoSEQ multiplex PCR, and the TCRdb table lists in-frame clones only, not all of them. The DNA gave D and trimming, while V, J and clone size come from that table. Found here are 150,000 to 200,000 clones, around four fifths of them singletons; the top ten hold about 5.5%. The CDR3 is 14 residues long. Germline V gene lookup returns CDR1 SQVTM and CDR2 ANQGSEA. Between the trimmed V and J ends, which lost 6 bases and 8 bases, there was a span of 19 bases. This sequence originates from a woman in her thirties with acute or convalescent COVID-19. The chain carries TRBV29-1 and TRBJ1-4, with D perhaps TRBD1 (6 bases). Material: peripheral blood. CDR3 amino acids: CSVSHDRLGEKLFF. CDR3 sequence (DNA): TGCAGCGTATCCCATGACAGGCTTGGAGAAAAACTGTTTTTT.